Presented here are 4 T cell receptor beta chains from one specimen sequenced in a study of blood T cell repertoires in COVID-19. Sequencing used immunoSEQ multiplex PCR; TCRdb keeps in-frame clones, though not all of them. The table shows 40,000 to 45,000 clones, with around nine tenths occurring only once. The sequenced sample was peripheral blood. The origin of the receptors is a human donor in a cohort sampled during active COVID-19.

This chain uses TRBV6-5 with TRBJ1-5; 8 bases fit TRBD1. With 4 bases clipped from V and 4 bases from J, the junction kept 3 bases outside the gene matches. Germline V gene sequence: CDR1 MNHEY, CDR2 SVGAGI. CDR3 length equals 14 residues. The CDR3 loop is CASSSTGGNQPQHF. The CDR3 DNA reads TGTGCCAGCAGTTCTACAGGGGGAAATCAGCCCCAGCATTTT.

The chain combines TRBV11-3 with TRBJ2-1, with 7 bases aligning to TRBD2. Losses at the gene ends were 1 base for V and 7 bases for J; bases not matched to a gene: 7. The germline gives CDR1 SGHNT, CDR2 YENEEA. There are 15 residues in the CDR3. In nucleotides, the CDR3 is TGTGCCAGCAGCTTAGGTTCGGGGGGAGTAAATGAGCAGTTCTTC. Translating it yields CASSLGSGGVNEQFF.

The V gene is TRBV12-5, the J gene TRBJ1-1; TRBD1 matches 8 bases. The germline V gene has CDR1 LGHNT and CDR2 FRNRAP. The CDR3 spans 14 residues. The J segment lost 5 bases and the V segment lost 1 base, leaving 3 bases of the junction unmatched. In DNA form, the CDR3 reads TGTGCTAGTGGTTTGGCAACAGGGGGAACTGAAGCTTTCTTT. Protein product: CASGLATGGTEAFF.

V is TRBV5-4 and J is TRBJ2-7, with D possibly matching TRBD1 (6 bases). V lost 1 base, J lost 1 base, and 9 bases lay in between. CDR1 SGHNT and CDR2 YYREEE come from the germline V gene (reference sequence). This CDR3 has 14 residues. The DNA for the CDR3 is TGTGCCAGCAGCTTGTCGCAGGGGTCCTACGAGCAGTACTTC. Residues: CASSLSQGSYEQYF.